These 32 T cell receptor beta chains came from one sample sequenced in a study of cytomegalovirus exposure and HLA in healthy donors. The PCR ran on 60 Vbeta and 13 Jbeta primers. Libraries were prepared by immunoSEQ multiplex PCR; TCRdb keeps only in-frame clonotypes and omits some of them. Here the sample spans 150,000 to 200,000 clones, 77% being singletons. Sequencing was done on a sample of PBMCs. The receptor set was obtained from a female donor in good health and CMV-seronegative.

J is TRBJ1-5 and V is TRBV2, with D unclear. The length of the CDR3 is 15 residues. CDR1 and CDR2 from the germline V gene are SNHLY and FYNNEI. With 7 bases removed from V and 0 bases from J, the gap between germline ends came to 13 bases. CDR3 amino acids: CASTPGEYSNQPQHF. Written as DNA, the CDR3 is TGTGCCAGCACCCCGGGAGAATATAGCAATCAGCCCCAGCATTTT.

A word on this clone: The junction shows a germline mismatch at one end, possibly a read error. The rearrangement links TRBV5-1 to TRBJ2-1; 9 nucleotides agree with TRBD1. Germline V gives CDR1 SGHRS, CDR2 YFSETQ. The CDR3 is made up of 16 amino acids. The CDR3 DNA reads as TGCGCCAGCAGCATCGGGACAGGGACCTCCTGCAATGAGCAGTTCTTC. Translated, it gives CASSIGTGTSCNEQFF.

This chain connects TRBV7-2 to TRBJ2-2; 7 positions agree with TRBD1. The CDR3 sequence is 16 residues long. Germline V CDR1 and CDR2: SGHTA, FQGNSA. Losses at the gene ends were 2 bases for V and 4 bases for J; bases not matched to a gene: 7. The chain's CDR3 is CASSLRGGWGTGELFF. The CDR3 DNA is TGTGCCAGCAGCTTAAGAGGGGGCTGGGGCACCGGGGAGCTGTTTTTT.

The chain is built from TRBV10-1 and TRBJ1-5; 8 bases match TRBD1. The V and J ends lost 6 bases and 3 bases, in that order; junction bases with no gene match: 7. CDR3 length: 15 residues. Germline CDR1 WNHNN, CDR2 SYGVQD (reference sequence). For the CDR3, the DNA is TGCGCCAGCAGGGGACAGGAGGTGATCAATCAGCCCCAGCATTTT. Its protein product is CASRGQEVINQPQHF.

V usage is TRBV30 and J usage is TRBJ1-2, with 10 bases lining up with TRBD1. The V segment lost 2 bases and the J segment 2 bases; nucleotides outside the gene matches: 11. Germline V CDR1 and CDR2: GTSNPN, SVGIG (reference sequence). The CDR3 extends over 17 amino acids. CDR3 region: CAWSSSGTGVFNYGYTF. The CDR3 bases are TGTGCCTGGAGTTCCTCCGGGACAGGGGTCTTCAACTATGGCTACACCTTC.

This rearrangement joins TRBV6-6 to TRBJ1-2, with D maybe TRBD1 (6 bases). This CDR3 comprises 13 residues. Germline CDR1 and CDR2: MNHNY and SVGAGI (reference sequence). V was shortened by 2 bases and J by 2 bases, with 6 bases between the two germline ends. CDR3 sequence: CASSYTGNYGYTF. Here the CDR3 DNA reads TGTGCCAGCAGTTACACAGGGAACTATGGCTACACCTTC.

This clone was observed a single time. The V call is TRBV6-6, the J call TRBJ2-5, with 7 bases that match TRBD2. The V gene's germline CDR1 is MNHNY and CDR2 SVGAGI (reference sequence). V was pared by 2 bases and J by 3 bases, with 3 bases of the junction left unmatched. The CDR3 is 14 residues long. The CDR3 nucleotides read TGTGCCAGCAGTTACCCCGCGGGGGAAGAGACCCAGTACTTC. Translated, it gives CASSYPAGEETQYF.

Notes on this clone: At the DNA level, this CDR3 is encoded by other sequences in the same sample as well. This chain links TRBV7-3 with TRBJ2-3, with TRBD1 as a possible D gene (5 bases). With 5 bases removed from V and 0 bases from J, the gap between germline ends came to 9 bases. The CDR3 length is 14 residues. CDR1 SGHTA and CDR2 FQGTGA come from the germline V gene. In nucleotides, the CDR3 is TGTGCCAGCAGCCTAGGACATAGCACAGATACGCAGTATTTT. This gives the protein CASSLGHSTDTQYF.

Turning to this clone: This CDR3 is also generated by other DNA sequences in the sample. The chain has TRBV7-2 and TRBJ1-1; TRBD1 agrees at 7 bases. Per the germline V gene, CDR1 is SGHTA and CDR2 is FQGNSA. Trimming took 5 bases from V and 4 from J; bases not matched to a gene: 7. The CDR3 has 14 residues. CDR3 DNA sequence: TGTGCCAGCAGCCCCGGGACAGCGAGCACTGAAGCTTTCTTT. Its translation: CASSPGTASTEAFF.

This clone was seen a few times. The chain recombines TRBV5-6 with TRBJ2-5; no reliable D call. The CDR3 covers 13 residues. V lost 0 bases to trimming and J lost 5 bases, with 8 bases between them. CDR1 is SGHDT and CDR2 is YYEEEE in the germline V gene. The CDR3, as DNA: TGTGCCAGCAGCTTGGAGTATAGCGAGACCCAGTACTTC. Its protein is CASSLEYSETQYF.

The rearrangement uses TRBV10-3 and TRBJ1-1, with TRBD1 identical over 9 bases. The CDR3 runs 13 residues. Germline V gives CDR1 ENHRY, CDR2 SYGVKD. Losses at the gene ends were 11 bases for V and 3 bases for J; bases not matched to a gene: 7. CDR3 nucleotide sequence: TGTGCCGCACAAAGACAGGGGGACACTGAAGCTTTCTTT. It yields the protein CAAQRQGDTEAFF.

The J gene is TRBJ2-7, the V gene TRBV29-1; 8 bases are a match to TRBD1. CDR1 SQVTM and CDR2 ANQGSEA come from the germline V gene. V shed 2 bases, J shed 3 bases, and the junction held 9 bases outside the gene matches. CDR3 length: 15 amino acids. The CDR3 reads CSVETQGARDYEQYF. Written as DNA, the CDR3 is TGCAGCGTTGAAACGCAGGGGGCTAGGGACTACGAGCAGTACTTC.

This sequence joins TRBV5-1 and TRBJ2-5, with a possible D match to TRBD1 (5 bases). From germline, CDR1 is SGHRS and CDR2 YFSETQ. V lost 2 bases, J lost 3 bases, and 8 bases lay in between. This CDR3 has 13 amino acids. The CDR3 here is CASSLDSEETQYF. CDR3 in DNA: TGCGCCAGCAGCTTAGACAGTGAAGAGACCCAGTACTTC.

The chain links TRBV5-1 to TRBJ2-5; the D gene is possibly TRBD1 (6 bases). CDR1 and CDR2 (germline): SGHRS, YFSETQ. The CDR3 totals 15 residues. V lost 4 bases, J lost 4 bases, and 17 bases lay in between. This CDR3 reads CASSGGQGGLETQYF. DNA for the CDR3: TGCGCCAGCAGCGGGGGACAAGGCGGGTTAGAGACCCAGTACTTC.

The gene calls are TRBV30 and TRBJ1-2; 10 bases fit TRBD1. The CDR3 sequence is 15 residues long. Per the germline V gene, CDR1 is GTSNPN and CDR2 is SVGIG (reference sequence). The J segment lost 0 bases and the V segment lost 6 bases, leaving 7 bases of the junction unmatched. The DNA for the CDR3 is TGTGCCTGCCGACAGGGGGCTTTAGCTAACTATGGCTACACCTTC. This gives the protein CACRQGALANYGYTF.

This chain connects TRBV5-1 to TRBJ1-1; D is unclear. The CDR3 has 18 residues. V was clipped by 0 bases and J by 0 bases, with 18 bases between them. Germline CDR1 is SGHRS and CDR2 is YFSETQ. DNA for the CDR3: TGCGCCAGCAGCTTGGATATACGGCGGGGAGCATTGAACACTGAAGCTTTCTTT. It translates to CASSLDIRRGALNTEAFF.

The chain carries TRBV27 and TRBJ2-2; D possibly corresponds to TRBD1 (5 bases). Trimming cost V 2 bases and J 5 bases, with 12 bases left between them. Germline V gives CDR1 MNHEY, CDR2 SMNVEV (reference sequence). The CDR3 is 15 residues long. CDR3 sequence: CASSLSRVGTGELFF. As DNA, the CDR3 is TGTGCCAGCAGTTTAAGCAGGGTTGGAACCGGGGAGCTGTTTTTT.

This clone was recorded only once. The chain joins TRBV5-6 to TRBJ2-5, with D unclear. CDR1 SGHDT and CDR2 YYEEEE come from the germline V gene. CDR3 length: 11 residues. V dropped 4 bases and J dropped 5 bases, with 6 bases sitting between them. CDR3 nucleotides: TGTGCCAGCAGCACATCCGAGACCCAGTACTTC. Residues: CASSTSETQYF.

This clone was counted a single time. The rearrangement links TRBV15 to TRBJ2-1, with TRBD2 matching over 7 bases. Germline lookup yields CDR1 LNHNV and CDR2 YYDKDF (reference sequence). The CDR3 is 16 residues long. V was clipped by 0 bases and J by 7 bases; unmatched bases: 9. DNA of the CDR3: TGTGCCACCAGCAGAGATCCGAAGGGGACTAAAAATGAGCAGTTCTTC. Amino acid sequence: CATSRDPKGTKNEQFF.

About this clone: A junction boundary mismatches the germline segment, possibly from a read error. The genes are TRBV7-2 and TRBJ1-2, with 8 nucleotides matching TRBD1. The germline V gene has CDR1 SGHTA and CDR2 FQGNSA. CDR3 length equals 11 residues. The CDR3 DNA sequence: TGTGCCAGCAGCCTCCGGGACAGGCTGTATTTC. Its translation: CASSLRDRLYF.

This rearrangement joins TRBV10-3 to TRBJ2-3, with 13 bases fitting TRBD2. Germline CDR1 is ENHRY and CDR2 is SYGVKD. CDR3 length: 17 residues. Trimming at V came to 3 bases and at J to 3 bases, leaving 6 bases not matched to a gene. CDR3 sequence reads: CAISELAGGAATDTQYF. The CDR3 DNA follows: TGTGCCATCAGTGAACTAGCGGGGGGGGCGGCGACAGATACGCAGTATTTT.

This chain joins TRBV28 and TRBJ2-5, with a weak D call TRBD2 (7 bases). Germline loops: CDR1 MDHEN, CDR2 SYDVKM. The V end was cut by 4 bases, the J end by 1 base, with 13 bases between. This CDR3 is built from 15 residues. CDR3 sequence (DNA): TGTGCCAGCAGTTCCTGGGGGGGGCCCCAAGAGACCCAGTACTTC. Its translation is CASSSWGGPQETQYF.

The chain employs TRBV5-1 and TRBJ2-7; 7 bases are a match to TRBD1. There are 15 residues in the CDR3. V shed 1 base and J 0 bases; nucleotides not matched to a gene: 4. Germline V gene sequence: CDR1 SGHRS, CDR2 YFSETQ. The CDR3 DNA follows: TGCGCCAGCAGCTTGCCCCGGGACAGCTCCTACGAGCAGTACTTC. Residues: CASSLPRDSSYEQYF. Based on the CDR3 plus reference TRBV5-1 and TRBJ2-7, the full variable domain is KAGVTQTPRYLIKTRGQQVTLSCSPISGHRSVSWYQQTPGQGLQFLFEYFSETQRNKGNFPGRFSGRQFSNSRSEMNVSTLELGDSALYLCASSLPRDSSYEQYFGPGTRLTVT.

The V gene is TRBV5-1, the J gene TRBJ2-1, with a weak D call TRBD2 (6 bases). Germline CDR1 SGHRS, CDR2 YFSETQ. Trimming shortened V by 3 bases and J by 8 bases, and 15 bases separated the two germline ends. The CDR3 sequence is 14 residues long. CDR3 DNA sequence: TGCGCCAGCAGCTCCGGGACCCGCGGGGATGAGCAGTTCTTC. Its protein product is CASSSGTRGDEQFF.

The chain has TRBV6-1 and TRBJ2-7; a weak D match, TRBD2 (5 bases). With 1 base removed from V and 4 bases from J, the gap between germline ends came to 8 bases. The CDR3 spans 13 residues. Per germline, CDR1 MNHNS and CDR2 SASEGT. This CDR3 is CASSEEGGYEQYF. The CDR3 region has the DNA TGTGCCAGCAGTGAAGAGGGCGGGTACGAGCAGTACTTC.

The chain couples TRBV11-2 to TRBJ2-3; unclear D gene. CDR1 is SGHAT and CDR2 is FQNNGV in the germline V gene. The CDR3 extends over 12 amino acids. With 2 bases removed from V and 4 bases from J, the gap between germline ends came to 4 bases. The chain's CDR3 is CASSLSSDTQYF. CDR3 bases: TGTGCCAGCAGCTTAAGCTCAGATACGCAGTATTTT.

The V call is TRBV5-4, the J call TRBJ1-1; TRBD1 is a possible D gene (6 bases). V lost 2 bases and J lost 8, with 10 bases in between. The CDR3 totals 12 residues. CDR1 is SGHNT, CDR2 YYREEE, per germline (reference sequence). The CDR3 nucleotides are TGTGCCAGCAGCTTATTCGACAGGGAAGCTTTCTTT. Translation: CASSLFDREAFF.

This chain connects TRBV4-1 to TRBJ2-7; TRBD1 matches 7 bases. There are 15 residues in the CDR3. Trimming at V came to 4 bases and at J to 2 bases, leaving 8 bases not matched to a gene. Germline V lookup: CDR1 MGHRA, CDR2 YSYEKL. The CDR3 coding sequence is TGCGCCAGCAGCCCCCAGGGGGATGATACCTACGAGCAGTACTTC. Protein sequence: CASSPQGDDTYEQYF.

The CDR3 DNA is TGCGCCAGCAGCCGTCTTTTTTCGTCGGGGGGGGAAGCAGATACGCAGTATTTT. This gives the protein CASSRLFSSGGEADTQYF. V gene TRBV4-3 combines with J gene TRBJ2-3, with 8 nucleotides matching TRBD2. The CDR3 spans 18 residues. Germline CDR1 and CDR2: LGHNA and YSLEER. With V trimmed by 4 bases and J by 4 bases, 16 bases remained unmatched.

As for this clone: Distinct nucleotide sequences in the sample also encode this CDR3. The chain uses TRBV7-3 and TRBJ2-5; possible D gene TRBD2, 5 bases. Between the trimmed V and J ends, which lost 5 bases and 1 base, there was a span of 11 bases. The CDR3 totals 14 residues. Germline V gene data show CDR1 as SGHTA and CDR2 as FQGTGA. CDR3 DNA: TGTGCCAGCAGCCTTGGACTGGCCCAAGAGACCCAGTACTTC. Its translation is CASSLGLAQETQYF.

The rearrangement uses TRBV19 and TRBJ2-3; D gene unclear. The germline V gene has CDR1 LNHDA and CDR2 SQIVND (reference sequence). The CDR3 spans 14 residues. V lost 3 bases and J lost 5, with 12 bases in between. The CDR3 DNA is TGTGCCAGTAGTATGGGCCTTGGCGTAGATACGCAGTATTTT. Amino acids: CASSMGLGVDTQYF.

The chain recombines TRBV19 with TRBJ2-7; TRBD1 matches at 9 bases. CDR3 size: 14 residues. Germline CDR1 LNHDA, CDR2 SQIVND (reference sequence). The V segment lost 3 bases and the J segment 3 bases; nucleotides outside the gene matches: 3. CDR3 sequence reads: CASSMETGGYEQYF. CDR3 bases: TGTGCCAGTAGTATGGAGACAGGGGGCTACGAGCAGTACTTC.